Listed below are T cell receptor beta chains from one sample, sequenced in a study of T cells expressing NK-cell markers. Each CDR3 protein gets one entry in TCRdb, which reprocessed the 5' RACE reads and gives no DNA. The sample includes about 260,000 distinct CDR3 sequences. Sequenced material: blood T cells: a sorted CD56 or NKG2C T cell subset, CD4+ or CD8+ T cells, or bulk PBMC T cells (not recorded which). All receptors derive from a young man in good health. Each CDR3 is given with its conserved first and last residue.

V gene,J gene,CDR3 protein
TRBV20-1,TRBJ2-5,CSASPPTLQETQYF
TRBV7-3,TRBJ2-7,CASSLASSGSYEQYF
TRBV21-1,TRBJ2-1,CASTSWGSSYNEQFF
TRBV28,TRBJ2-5,CASSLPLGRAETQYF
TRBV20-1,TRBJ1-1,CSAKQGANEAFF
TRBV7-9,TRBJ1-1,CASSLGDVAFF
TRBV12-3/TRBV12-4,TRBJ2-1,CASSPTNEQFF
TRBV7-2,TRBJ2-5,CASSRGTSGKGETQYF
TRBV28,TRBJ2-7,CASSSRLSEQYF
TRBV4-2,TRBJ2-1,CASSQDGLADHNEQFF
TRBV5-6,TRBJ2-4,CASSLGTGVNIQYF
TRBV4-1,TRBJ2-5,CASNRLAGTQETQYF
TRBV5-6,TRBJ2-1,CASSPGLAGDMGGEQFF
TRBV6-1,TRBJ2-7,CASSPIGLAGGEQYF
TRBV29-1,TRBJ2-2,CSAPGQGIGELFF
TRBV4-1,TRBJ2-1,CASSQPAGTSINEQFF
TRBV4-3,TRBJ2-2,CASSQGRWGGGELFF
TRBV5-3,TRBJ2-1,CARSHAGGMSNEQFF
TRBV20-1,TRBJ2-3,CSARTGGRDTQYF
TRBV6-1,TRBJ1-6,CASSEQKMGGYNSPLHF
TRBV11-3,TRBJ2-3,CASSLGRGPPSTDTQYF
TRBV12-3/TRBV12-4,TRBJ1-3,CASSFVWDSGNTIYF
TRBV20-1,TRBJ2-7,CSARETGGCEQYF
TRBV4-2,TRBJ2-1,CASSQDKGLVYNEQFF
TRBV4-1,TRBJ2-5,CASSQVVAGGETQYF
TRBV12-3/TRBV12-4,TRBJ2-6,CASSETGDHGANVLTF
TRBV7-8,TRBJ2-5,CASSLALGFMLETQYF
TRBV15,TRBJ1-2,CATSIGQGLYHGYTF
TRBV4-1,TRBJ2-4,CASSQAVVGKNIQYF